This passage covers 21 T cell receptor beta chains from one sample sequenced in a study of CD8+CD57+ T cells in acquired aplastic anemia. Template material for TCR beta VDJ and CDR3 profiling consisted of genomic DNA. Each CDR3 protein gets one entry after TCRdb re-called the reads with MiXCR. The table has roughly 150,000 distinct CDR3 sequences, around 47% seen once; the top ten hold roughly 3.2%. In patients chosen for sequencing, flow cytometry had shown CD8+CD57+ cell expansion. The sample taken for sequencing was sorted CD4+, CD8+, or CD8+CD57+ T cells (not recorded which) from PBMCs. These TCRs come from a human donor with aplastic anemia.

This sequence joins TRBV15 and TRBJ2-1; TRBD2 might be the D (6 bases). The CDR3 consists of 12 residues. Germline V gene data show CDR1 as LNHNV and CDR2 as YYDKDF (reference sequence). The V end lost 10 bases, the J end lost 10 bases, and 17 bases lay between the germline ends. CDR3 sequence: CASSRGTYEQFF. The CDR3 DNA reads TGTGCCAGTAGCCGCGGGACCTACGAGCAGTTCTTC.

This clonotype was seen a few times. This chain connects TRBV2 to TRBJ2-7; unclear D gene. Trimming left V 3 bases short and J 4 bases short, with 7 bases between. The CDR3 is made up of 12 amino acids. Germline V gene sequence: CDR1 SNHLY, CDR2 FYNNEI. The CDR3 region has the DNA TGTGCCAGCAGTGATAACCGGTACGAGCAGTACTTC. This translates into CASSDNRYEQYF.

This clonotype was seen many times. The chain recombines TRBV7-2 with TRBJ2-7; 10 positions match TRBD2. Germline V lookup: CDR1 SGHTA, CDR2 FQGNSA. The CDR3 has 17 amino acids. V trimming: 5 bases; J trimming: 2 bases; junction bases outside the gene matches: 12. The CDR3 region is CASSRARASGGAYEQYV. The CDR3, as DNA: TGTGCCAGCAGCCGGGCCCGGGCTAGCGGGGGAGCCTACGAGCAGTACGTC.

This clonotype was detected only a few times. The rearrangement uses TRBV4-1 and TRBJ2-3; maybe TRBD2 (6 bases). The CDR3 is 18 amino acids. Trimming pared 2 bases from V and 4 bases from J, leaving 22 bases between. The V gene's germline CDR1 is MGHRA and CDR2 YSYEKL. The CDR3 bases are TGCGCCAGCAGCCAACTTCCGGTGCCGGGAGTCGGGGCAGATACGCAGTATTTT. It yields the protein CASSQLPVPGVGADTQYF.

This clonotype appeared a few times. The chain links TRBV27 to TRBJ1-6; D ambiguous. Germline V gene lookup returns CDR1 MNHEY and CDR2 SMNVEV (reference sequence). Trimming took off 6 bases at V and 7 bases at J, with 13 bases between the two ends. This CDR3 region has 14 residues. CDR3 sequence: CASSVAERNSPLHF. The CDR3 coding sequence is TGTGCCAGCAGCGTGGCAGAAAGAAATTCACCCCTCCACTTT.

About this clonotype: A much larger clone differs from this one at a single base, so this may be a read error. This chain joins TRBV20-1 and TRBJ2-5; 10 bases map to TRBD2. The CDR3 runs to 16 residues. Germline assignment: CDR1 DFQATT and CDR2 SNEGSKA (reference sequence). This CDR3 is CSARELAGDLQGTQYF. The CDR3 DNA sequence: TGCAGTGCTAGGGAGCTAGCGGGGGATCTTCAAGGGACCCAGTACTTC.

The chain carries TRBV7-6 and TRBJ2-5; a weak D match, TRBD1 (6 bases). Per the germline V gene, CDR1 is SGHVS and CDR2 is FNYEAQ. The CDR3 is 15 amino acids. V lost 4 bases and J lost 2, with 14 bases in between. Here the CDR3 DNA reads TGTGCCAGCAGCTCAGGGGCGAGGGGGCAAGAGACCCAGTACTTC. Protein: CASSSGARGQETQYF.

In regard to this clonotype: A much larger clone lies one base from this, so it may be a read error. This rearrangement joins TRBV19 to TRBJ1-3; D might be TRBD1 (6 bases). This CDR3 region has 14 residues. The germline gives CDR1 LNHDA, CDR2 SQIVND (reference sequence). CDR3 in DNA: TGTGCCAGTGGGGCCGGGGGCGGTGGAAGCACCATATATTTT. Translation gives CASGAGGGGSTIYF.

The chain has TRBV15 and TRBJ2-7; 8 bases are a match to TRBD1. V shed 10 bases, J shed 5 bases, and the junction held 19 bases outside the gene matches. Germline V gives CDR1 LNHNV, CDR2 YYDKDF (reference sequence). There are 16 residues in the CDR3. In DNA, the CDR3 is TGTGCCAGCAGTCGGAACCACCGGGACAGGTGGGACGAGCAGTACTTC. Protein: CASSRNHRDRWDEQYF.

This clonotype was detected many times. The V and J genes are TRBV9 and TRBJ1-6, with 7 bases that match TRBD1. CDR1 is SGDLS and CDR2 is YYNGEE in the germline V gene. Trimming at V came to 4 bases and at J to 5 bases, leaving 3 bases not matched to a gene. The CDR3 covers 14 residues. The CDR3 sequence is CASSSGQNNSPLHF. The CDR3, as DNA: TGTGCCAGCAGCTCGGGACAGAATAATTCACCCCTCCACTTT.

V usage is TRBV29-1 and J usage is TRBJ1-2; 10 bases map to TRBD1. CDR3 length equals 13 residues. Trimming removed 3 bases from V and 6 bases from J; junction bases left unmatched: 4. Germline V CDR1 and CDR2: SQVTM, ANQGSEA. CDR3 loop: CSVDEDRGNGYTF. The CDR3 DNA reads TGCAGCGTTGATGAGGACAGGGGGAATGGCTACACCTTC.

This rearrangement joins TRBV7-8 to TRBJ2-7; TRBD2 is a possible D gene (6 bases). The germline CDR1 and CDR2 sequences are SGHVS and FQNEAQ. CDR3 length: 15 amino acids. The ends were cut back, 4 bases at V and 0 bases at J, with 13 bases in the middle. The CDR3 DNA sequence: TGTGCCAGCAGCTACGCCCGGGGGTTCTCCTACGAGCAGTACTTC. Protein sequence: CASSYARGFSYEQYF.

The genes are TRBV7-6 and TRBJ2-2; D is perhaps TRBD2 (6 bases). The CDR3 spans 16 residues. Deletions cut 1 base from V and 4 bases from J, with 13 bases between. Looked up from germline, CDR1 is SGHVS and CDR2 is FNYEAQ. In DNA form, the CDR3 reads TGTGCCAGCAGCTTAGTAAACGGGGGTATCACCGGGGAGCTGTTTTTT. This gives the protein CASSLVNGGITGELFF.

This clonotype was seen repeatedly, ten times or more. The chain uses TRBV7-6 and TRBJ1-6; no clear D gene. From germline, CDR1 is SGHVS and CDR2 FNYEAQ. CDR3 length equals 14 residues. The V end was cut by 1 base, the J end by 5 bases, with 6 bases between. The CDR3 DNA sequence: TGTGCCAGCAGCTTAGATGGCAATAATTCACCCCTCCACTTT. Translated, it gives CASSLDGNNSPLHF. Full variable domain (rest looked up from reference TRBV7-6 and TRBJ1-6): GAGVSQSPRYKVTKRGQDVALRCDPISGHVSLYWYRQALGQGPEFLTYFNYEAQQDKSGLPNDRFSAERPEGSISTLTIQRTEQRDSAMYRCASSLDGNNSPLHFGNGTRLTVT.

In this sample, this clonotype turned up many times. The chain employs TRBV20-1 and TRBJ2-2; no clear D gene. This CDR3 spans 14 amino acids. Germline V gene sequence: CDR1 DFQATT, CDR2 SNEGSKA (reference sequence). With 3 bases removed from V and 4 bases from J, the gap between germline ends came to 12 bases. CDR3 DNA: TGCAGTGCTAGGGCAGCAAGTGTCACCGGGGAGCTGTTTTTT. This encodes CSARAASVTGELFF.

This clonotype was seen only a few times. V gene TRBV27 combines with J gene TRBJ1-1; the match to TRBD1 covers 7 bases. The CDR3 is 14 amino acids. In germline, CDR1 is MNHEY, CDR2 SMNVEV (reference sequence). The V gene end was trimmed by 7 bases and the J gene end by 4 bases; junction bases not matched to a gene: 9. The CDR3 DNA reads as TGTGCCAGCACCACAGGGGTAAAGGGCACTGAAGCTTTCTTT. Protein product: CASTTGVKGTEAFF.

This clonotype was seen a few times. Given a much more abundant clone one base away, this may be a read error. The chain carries TRBV20-1 and TRBJ1-4; D possibly corresponds to TRBD1 (6 bases). Trimming removed 4 bases at V and 8 bases at J, with 23 bases between. From germline, CDR1 is DFQATT and CDR2 SNEGSKA (reference sequence). CDR3 size: 16 residues. The CDR3 DNA reads TGCAGTGCTAAAGGGGGTACAGGGTCAGGGTACGAAAAACTGTTTTTT. Protein: CSAKGGTGSGYEKLFF.

Details on this clonotype: A much larger clone lies a single base off, so this may be a read error. The CDR3 does not end in the conserved phenylalanine or tryptophan, so this is likely a read error. This chain joins TRBV7-2 and TRBJ2-5; D not resolved. Trimming left V 6 bases short and J 2 bases short, with 10 bases between. This CDR3 region has 13 residues. Germline CDR1 reads SGHTA; CDR2 reads FQGNSA. DNA of the CDR3: TGTGCCAGCAGGTTTCCTCCACAAGAGACCCAGTACGTC. Translating it yields CASRFPPQETQYV.

The sample holds many counts of this clonotype. This rearrangement joins TRBV2 to TRBJ2-5, with TRBD2 as a possible D gene (5 bases). The V gene lost 6 bases and the J gene lost 5 bases, with 22 bases spanning the gap. The CDR3 has 16 amino acids. Germline CDR1 and CDR2: SNHLY and FYNNEI. The DNA of the CDR3 is TGTGCCAGCAGCCTAGGGCTCGCGGGCCCAGGCGAGACCCAGTACTTC. Translating gives CASSLGLAGPGETQYF.

This clonotype was counted many times. This chain connects TRBV7-9 to TRBJ2-2, with TRBD2 matching over 10 bases. The CDR3 runs to 15 residues. J was trimmed by 4 bases and V by 5 bases; bases with no gene match: 4. Germline CDR1 is SEHNR and CDR2 is FQNEAQ (reference sequence). CDR3 sequence reads: CASSLSGGSTGELFF. DNA for the CDR3: TGTGCCAGCAGCCTTAGCGGGGGGTCCACCGGGGAGCTGTTTTTT.

This clonotype was seen a few times. The CDR3 loop reads CASSQGPTSGNTIYF. The CDR3 nucleotides are TGTGCCAGCAGCCAGGGCCCTACCTCTGGAAACACCATATATTTT. V is TRBV25-1 and J is TRBJ1-3; weak D call: TRBD1 (5 bases). V lost 6 bases and J lost 0, with 12 bases in between. CDR1 is MGHDK, CDR2 SYGVNS, per germline. There are 15 residues in the CDR3.